Below, 5 T cell receptor beta chains from the same sample are listed, as sequenced in a study of shared clonotypes between healthy human individuals. The method was immunoSEQ multiplex PCR; TCRdb's version includes in-frame clones alone and lacks a portion of them. The sample shows 490,000 or so clones, around 80% of them seen only once. Sequencing was carried out using PBMCs. These receptors were taken from a woman aged 35 to 49 in good health. Some clones in this sample may be carry-over from other donors' samples.

The chain combines TRBV9 with TRBJ1-1; TRBD1 is a possible D gene (6 bases). The CDR3 extends over 15 amino acids. The V gene's germline CDR1 is SGDLS and CDR2 YYNGEE. V dropped 3 bases and J dropped 1 base, with 13 bases sitting between them. For the CDR3, the DNA is TGTGCCAGCAGCGAAGCGGGGGCCCAGAACACTGAAGCTTTCTTT. It translates to CASSEAGAQNTEAFF.

The chain has TRBV7-3 and TRBJ2-1; TRBD2 agrees at 8 bases. The trim removed 1 base at V and 8 bases at J, leaving 10 bases unmatched. The CDR3 is made up of 16 amino acids. The germline V gene has CDR1 SGHTA and CDR2 FQGTGA. DNA for the CDR3: TGTGCCAGCAGCTTAATGGGACTAGGAGGGAGGCATGAGCAGTTCTTC. This encodes CASSLMGLGGRHEQFF. The whole variable domain, filled in from reference TRBV7-3 and TRBJ2-1, reads GAGVSQTPSNKVTEKGKYVELRCDPISGHTALYWYRQSLGQGPEFLIYFQGTGAADDSGLPNDRFFAVRPEGSVSTLKIQRTERGDSAVYLCASSLMGLGGRHEQFFGPGTRLTVL.

The chain couples TRBV18 to TRBJ1-3; weak D call: TRBD1 (5 bases). V lost 1 base, J lost 8 bases, and 15 bases lay in between. Germline-derived CDR1 and CDR2 are KGHSH and LQKENI. This CDR3 contains 15 residues. CDR3 in DNA: TGTGCCAGCTCACCACAGCGGGGGTCCGGAGACACCATATATTTT. Translated: CASSPQRGSGDTIYF.

V is TRBV2 and J is TRBJ1-5; D is ambiguous. Germline V gene data show CDR1 as SNHLY and CDR2 as FYNNEI. Trimming stripped 0 bases from V and 0 bases from J, with 6 bases between. This CDR3 region has 15 residues. CDR3 DNA: TGTGCCAGCAGTGAAGCGCTGGGTAGCAATCAGCCCCAGCATTTT. It translates to CASSEALGSNQPQHF.

The chain carries TRBV18 and TRBJ2-7; D is perhaps TRBD1 or TRBD2 (5 bases each). The CDR3 loop spans 16 amino acids. With 4 bases removed from V and 3 bases from J, the gap between germline ends came to 19 bases. The V gene's germline CDR1 is KGHSH and CDR2 LQKENI. CDR3 sequence: CASSLPPGRTNYEQYF. The CDR3 region has the DNA TGTGCCAGCTCACTCCCCCCGGGACGGACGAACTACGAGCAGTACTTC.